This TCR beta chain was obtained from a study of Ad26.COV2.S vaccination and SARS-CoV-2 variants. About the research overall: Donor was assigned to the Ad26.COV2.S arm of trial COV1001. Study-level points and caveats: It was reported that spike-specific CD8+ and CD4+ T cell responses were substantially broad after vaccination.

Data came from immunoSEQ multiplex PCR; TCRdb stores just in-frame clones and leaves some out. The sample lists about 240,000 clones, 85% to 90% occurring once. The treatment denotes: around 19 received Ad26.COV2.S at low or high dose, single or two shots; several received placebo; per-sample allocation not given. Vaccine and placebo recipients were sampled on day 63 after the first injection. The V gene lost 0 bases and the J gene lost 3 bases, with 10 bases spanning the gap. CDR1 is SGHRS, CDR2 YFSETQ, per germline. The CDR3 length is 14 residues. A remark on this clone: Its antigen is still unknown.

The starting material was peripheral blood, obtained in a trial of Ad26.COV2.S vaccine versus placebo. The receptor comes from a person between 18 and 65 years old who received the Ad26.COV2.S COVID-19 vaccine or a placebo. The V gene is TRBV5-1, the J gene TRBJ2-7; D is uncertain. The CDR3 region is CASSLVPEVYEQYF. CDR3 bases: TGCGCCAGCAGCTTGGTTCCAGAAGTCTACGAGCAGTACTTC. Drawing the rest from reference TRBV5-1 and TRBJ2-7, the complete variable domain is KAGVTQTPRYLIKTRGQQVTLSCSPISGHRSVSWYQQTPGQGLQFLFEYFSETQRNKGNFPGRFSGRQFSNSRSEMNVSTLELGDSALYLCASSLVPEVYEQYFGPGTRLTVT.